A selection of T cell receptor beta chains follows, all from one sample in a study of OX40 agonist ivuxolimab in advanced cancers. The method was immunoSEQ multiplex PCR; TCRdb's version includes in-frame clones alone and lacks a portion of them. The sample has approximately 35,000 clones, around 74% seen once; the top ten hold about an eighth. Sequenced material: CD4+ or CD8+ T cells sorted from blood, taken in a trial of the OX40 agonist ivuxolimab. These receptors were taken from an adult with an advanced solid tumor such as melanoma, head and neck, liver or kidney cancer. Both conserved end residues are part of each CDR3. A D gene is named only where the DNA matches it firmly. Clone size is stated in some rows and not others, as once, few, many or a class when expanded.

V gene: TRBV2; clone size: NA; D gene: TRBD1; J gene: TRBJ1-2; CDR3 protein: CASSADRGPPRDGYTF; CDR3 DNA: TGTGCCAGCAGCGCCGACAGGGGCCCCCCTCGGGATGGCTACACCTTC
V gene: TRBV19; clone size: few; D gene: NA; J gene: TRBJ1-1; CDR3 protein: CASSTQNTEAFF; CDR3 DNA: TGTGCCAGTAGTACACAGAACACTGAAGCTTTCTTT
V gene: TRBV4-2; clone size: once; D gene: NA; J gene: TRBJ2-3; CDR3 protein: CAISRGTGEGRADTQYF; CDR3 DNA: TGTGCCATCAGCAGGGGGACCGGGGAGGGTCGAGCAGATACGCAGTATTTT
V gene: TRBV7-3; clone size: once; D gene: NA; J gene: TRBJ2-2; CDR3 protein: CASSPPGAGELFF; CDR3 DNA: TGTGCCAGCAGCCCCCCGGGCGCCGGGGAGCTGTTTTTT
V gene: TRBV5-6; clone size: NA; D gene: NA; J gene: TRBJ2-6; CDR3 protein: CASSGLANVLTF; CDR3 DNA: TGTGCCAGCAGCGGACTGGCCAACGTCCTGACTTTC
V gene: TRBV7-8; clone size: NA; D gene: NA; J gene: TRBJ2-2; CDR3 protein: CASSLDGGYTGELFF; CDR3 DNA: TGTGCCAGCAGCTTAGATGGAGGGTACACCGGGGAGCTGTTTTTT
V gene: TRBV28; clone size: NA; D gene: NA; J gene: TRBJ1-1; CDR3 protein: CASSFNGLKAFF; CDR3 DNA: TGTGCCAGCAGTTTTAACGGACTGAAAGCTTTCTTT
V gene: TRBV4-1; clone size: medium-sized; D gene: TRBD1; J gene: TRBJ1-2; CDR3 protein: CASSRVYFGTGGAGYGYTF; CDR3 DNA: TGCGCCAGCAGCCGAGTTTATTTCGGGACAGGGGGCGCGGGCTATGGCTACACCTTC
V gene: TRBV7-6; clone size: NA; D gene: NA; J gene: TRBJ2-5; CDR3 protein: CASRSLQETQYF; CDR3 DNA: TGTGCCAGCAGAAGTCTCCAAGAGACCCAGTACTTC
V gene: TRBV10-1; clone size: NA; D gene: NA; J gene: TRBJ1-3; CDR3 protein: CASQSGSGNTIYF; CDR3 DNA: TGCGCCAGCCAGTCGGGCTCTGGAAACACCATATATTTT
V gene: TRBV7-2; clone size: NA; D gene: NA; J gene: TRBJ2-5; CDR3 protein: CASSLEAFQETQYF; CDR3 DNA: TGTGCCAGCAGCTTAGAGGCTTTCCAAGAGACCCAGTACTTC
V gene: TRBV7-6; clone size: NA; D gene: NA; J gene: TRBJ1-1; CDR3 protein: CASSPEGGRGTEAFF; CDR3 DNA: TGTGCCAGCAGCCCCGAGGGGGGGCGAGGTACTGAAGCTTTCTTT
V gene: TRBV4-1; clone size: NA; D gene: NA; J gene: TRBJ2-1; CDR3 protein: CASSQDGPPEQFF; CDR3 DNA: TGCGCCAGCAGCCAAGACGGCCCCCCGGAGCAGTTCTTC
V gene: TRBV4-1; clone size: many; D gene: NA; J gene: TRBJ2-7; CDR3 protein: CASSQSSIGAAEQYF; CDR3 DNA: TGCGCCAGCAGCCAATCTTCTATTGGCGCTGCCGAGCAGTACTTC
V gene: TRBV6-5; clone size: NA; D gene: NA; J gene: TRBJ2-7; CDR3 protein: CASKRANSYEQYF; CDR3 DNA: TGTGCCAGCAAAAGGGCGAATTCCTACGAGCAGTACTTC
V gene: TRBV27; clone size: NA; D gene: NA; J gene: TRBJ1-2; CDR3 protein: CASRRPAPLEGYTF; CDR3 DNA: TGTGCCAGCCGCCGACCCGCGCCTCTGGAAGGCTACACCTTC
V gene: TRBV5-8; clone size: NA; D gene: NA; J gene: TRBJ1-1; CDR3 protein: CASSLVAEAFF; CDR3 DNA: TGTGCCAGCAGCTTAGTGGCTGAAGCTTTCTTT
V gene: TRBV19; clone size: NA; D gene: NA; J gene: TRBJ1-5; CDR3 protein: CASSTKQGLNQPQHF; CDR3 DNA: TGTGCCAGTAGTACAAAACAGGGTCTCAATCAGCCCCAGCATTTT
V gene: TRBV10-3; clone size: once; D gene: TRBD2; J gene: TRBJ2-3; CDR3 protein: CAATTSGNTDTQYF; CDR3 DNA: TGTGCCGCGACGACTAGCGGAAACACAGATACGCAGTATTTT
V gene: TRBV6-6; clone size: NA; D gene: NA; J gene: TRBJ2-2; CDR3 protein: CASRGGDTGELFF; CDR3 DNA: TGTGCCAGCCGAGGGGGGGACACCGGGGAGCTGTTTTTT
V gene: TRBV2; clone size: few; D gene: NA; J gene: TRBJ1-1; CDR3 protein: CASSAGVTEAFF; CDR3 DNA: TGTGCCAGCAGTGCAGGGGTAACTGAAGCTTTCTTT
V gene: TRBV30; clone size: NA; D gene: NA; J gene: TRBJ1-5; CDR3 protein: CAWSVLNQPQHF; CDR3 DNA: TGTGCCTGGAGTGTACTCAATCAGCCCCAGCATTTT
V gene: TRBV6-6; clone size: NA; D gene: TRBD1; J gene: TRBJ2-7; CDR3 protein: CASSEGGFEQYF; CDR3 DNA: TGTGCCAGCAGCGAAGGGGGCTTCGAGCAGTACTTC
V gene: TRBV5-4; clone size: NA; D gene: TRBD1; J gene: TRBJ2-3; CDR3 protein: CASSVPGTGLTDTQYF; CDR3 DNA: TGTGCCAGCAGCGTGCCCGGGACAGGGTTAACAGATACGCAGTATTTT
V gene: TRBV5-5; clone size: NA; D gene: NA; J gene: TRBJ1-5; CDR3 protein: CASSSGVVSNQPQHF; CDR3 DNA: TGTGCCAGCAGCTCAGGGGTTGTAAGCAATCAGCCCCAGCATTTT